These T cell receptor beta chains were read from a single sample in a study of blood T cell repertoires in COVID-19. The table came from immunoSEQ multiplex PCR; TCRdb's copy has only in-frame clones and leaves some out. The sample includes approximately 320,000 clones, over 75% of them seen just once. The sequencing input was peripheral blood. The receptors were sampled from a human donor in a cohort sampled during active COVID-19. CDR3s include the opening cysteine and the closing phenylalanine or tryptophan. D genes are given only for firm matches. The listing skips clone size in some rows; elsewhere it reads once, few, many or a size class.

length | J | size | D | V | DNA | CDR3
14 | TRBJ1-5 | NA | TRBD1 | TRBV2 | TGTGCCAGCAGGAGGGACAGGAGCAATCAGCCCCAGCATTTT | CASRRDRSNQPQHF
15 | TRBJ1-1 | NA | NA | TRBV18 | TGTGCCAGCTCACCCTCGACGGACGGAGGCACTGAAGCTTTCTTT | CASSPSTDGGTEAFF
14 | TRBJ2-6 | NA | NA | TRBV19 | TGTGCCAGAAACGCAGGCACTGGGGCCAACGTCCTGACTTTC | CARNAGTGANVLTF
13 | TRBJ1-2 | NA | NA | TRBV9 | TGTGCCAGCAAGTCGCAGGTGACCTATGGCTACACCTTC | CASKSQVTYGYTF
14 | TRBJ1-3 | NA | NA | TRBV7-8 | TGTGCCAGCAGCTCTAGGGGATCTGGAAACACCATATATTTT | CASSSRGSGNTIYF
15 | TRBJ2-1 | NA | TRBD2 | TRBV6-4 | TGTGCCAGCCCTTGGACTAGCGAAACCTACAATGAGCAGTTCTTC | CASPWTSETYNEQFF
21 | TRBJ2-1 | NA | TRBD1 | TRBV9 | TGTGCCAGCAGCGTTCCCACCTCGGGACAGGGGACCAGAGAGTACTACAATGAGCAGTTCTTC | CASSVPTSGQGTREYYNEQFF
15 | TRBJ2-7 | NA | NA | TRBV7-9 | TGTGCCAGCAGCACTAACCCGGGTGGAACCTACGAGCAGTACTTC | CASSTNPGGTYEQYF
17 | TRBJ2-3 | NA | TRBD2 | TRBV3-1/TRBV3-2 | TGTGCCAGCAGCCAAGAGCCCTTAGCGGGGGGGCCAGATACGCAGTATTTT | CASSQEPLAGGPDTQYF
14 | TRBJ2-2 | NA | TRBD2 | TRBV7-2 | TGTGCCAGCAGCCCGGGAGGGGTCACCGGGGAGCTGTTTTTT | CASSPGGVTGELFF
16 | TRBJ2-2 | NA | NA | TRBV30 | TGTGCCTGGAGTTGGGGCAGGGGAGCGGTCACCGGGGAGCTGTTTTTT | CAWSWGRGAVTGELFF
15 | TRBJ2-1 | NA | NA | TRBV27 | TGTGCCAGCGGCCCAACGGGACTTAGCTACAATGAGCAGTTCTTC | CASGPTGLSYNEQFF
15 | TRBJ2-1 | NA | TRBD2 | TRBV11-3 | TGTGCCAGCAGCTTATGGAGCGGGGCGAACAATGAGCAGTTCTTC | CASSLWSGANNEQFF
16 | TRBJ1-2 | NA | TRBD1 | TRBV27 | TGTGCCAGCAGTCTCGCCGGGACAGGGGGAGTCTATGGCTACACCTTC | CASSLAGTGGVYGYTF
17 | TRBJ2-4 | NA | TRBD2 | TRBV9 | TGTGCCAGCAGCGCAGGAGTAGCGGGGAGGACCAAAAACATTCAGTACTTC | CASSAGVAGRTKNIQYF
14 | TRBJ2-7 | once | TRBD2 | TRBV12-5 | TGTGCTAGTGGTGGACTAGCGACGTCCTACGAGCAGTACTTC | CASGGLATSYEQYF
15 | TRBJ2-3 | NA | TRBD2 | TRBV7-8 | TGTGCCAGCAGCTTACTGGGGGGGGTGGGCAATACGCAGTATTTT | CASSLLGGVGNTQYF
13 | TRBJ1-5 | NA | TRBD1 | TRBV7-2 | TGTGCCAGCAGCTTGGGACAGTATCAGCCCCAGCATTTT | CASSLGQYQPQHF
16 | TRBJ2-5 | NA | NA | TRBV19 | TGTGCCAGTAGTAGGCGGAGTGCGGGGAACCAAGAGACCCAGTACTTC | CASSRRSAGNQETQYF
13 | TRBJ1-2 | once | NA | TRBV5-1 | TGCGCCAGCAGCTTGACAGGGTCCTATGGCTACACCTTC | CASSLTGSYGYTF
11 | TRBJ1-2 | NA | NA | TRBV20-1 | TGCAGTGCTAGACAGGACTATGGCTACACCTTC | CSARQDYGYTF
8 | TRBJ1-5 | NA | NA | TRBV25-1 | TGCCTCAATCAGCCCCAGCATTTT | CLNQPQHF
14 | TRBJ1-2 | once | NA | TRBV6-5 | TGTGCCAGCAGGGGGGGGGAGGCAAACTATGGCTACACCTTC | CASRGGEANYGYTF
13 | TRBJ1-1 | NA | TRBD1 | TRBV7-2 | TGTGCCAGCAGCTTAGGTCCAGGACAGGTAGCTTTCTTT | CASSLGPGQVAFF
15 | TRBJ1-5 | NA | NA | TRBV7-2 | TGTGCCAGCAGCTTAGTCGGGCAGGGGAATCAGCCCCAGCATTTT | CASSLVGQGNQPQHF
13 | TRBJ2-7 | NA | NA | TRBV19 | TGTGCCAGTAGTATTGGTCGCGTTTACGAGCAGTACTTC | CASSIGRVYEQYF
16 | TRBJ2-2 | once | NA | TRBV5-1 | TGCGCCAGCAGCTTGAATCCAGGGGCTAACACCGGGGAGCTGTTTTTT | CASSLNPGANTGELFF
13 | TRBJ2-1 | once | NA | TRBV5-4 | TGTGCCAGCAGCTTTGGTCAGGGTAATGAGCAGTTCTTC | CASSFGQGNEQFF
15 | TRBJ1-1 | NA | NA | TRBV5-5 | TGTGCCAGCAGCCTCCCTCTTAGTTTGAACACTGAAGCTTTCTTT | CASSLPLSLNTEAFF
15 | TRBJ2-3 | NA | NA | TRBV30 | TGTGCCTGGAGTGCGACTGTAACTAGCACAGATACGCAGTATTTT | CAWSATVTSTDTQYF
15 | TRBJ1-3 | NA | TRBD1 | TRBV6-5 | TGTGCCAGCAGTTACGAGACAGGGGCTGGAAACACCATATATTTT | CASSYETGAGNTIYF
16 | TRBJ1-5 | few | NA | TRBV19 | TGTGCCAGTAGTTCCCTTCGGGCAGGGGTGGCTCAGCCCCAGCATTTT | CASSSLRAGVAQPQHF
16 | TRBJ2-6 | NA | NA | TRBV7-3 | TGTGCCAGCAGCCCCGGACATTCAATCGGGGCCAACGTCCTGACTTTC | CASSPGHSIGANVLTF
15 | TRBJ2-1 | once | TRBD1 | TRBV5-1 | TGCGCCAGCAGCCCAGATCAGGGGGCCTCTGGGGAGCAGTTCTTC | CASSPDQGASGEQFF
15 | TRBJ1-1 | NA | TRBD1 | TRBV7-2 | TGTGCCAGCAGCCCCGGACAGGGGAGGCGAACTGAAGCTTTCTTT | CASSPGQGRRTEAFF
13 | TRBJ1-5 | few | NA | TRBV21-1 | TGTGCCAGCAGCAAAGCCCGGGATCAGCCCCAGCATTTT | CASSKARDQPQHF
15 | TRBJ1-3 | NA | NA | TRBV7-3 | TGTGCCAGCAGCCCAGACCCAGGGGTGGGAAACACCATATATTTT | CASSPDPGVGNTIYF